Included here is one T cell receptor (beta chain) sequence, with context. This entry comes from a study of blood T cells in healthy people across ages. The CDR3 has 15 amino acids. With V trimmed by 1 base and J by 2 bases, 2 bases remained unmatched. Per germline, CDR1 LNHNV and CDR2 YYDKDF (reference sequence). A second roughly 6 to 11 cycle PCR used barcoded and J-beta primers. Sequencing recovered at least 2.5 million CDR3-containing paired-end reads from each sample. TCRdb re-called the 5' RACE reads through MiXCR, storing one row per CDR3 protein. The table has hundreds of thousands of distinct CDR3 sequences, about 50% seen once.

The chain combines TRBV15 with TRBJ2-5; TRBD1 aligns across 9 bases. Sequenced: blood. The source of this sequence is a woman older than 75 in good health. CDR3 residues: CATSRGGTGQETQYF. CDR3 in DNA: TGTGCCACCAGCAGAGGAGGGACAGGGCAAGAGACCCAGTACTTC.